The entry below describes one TCR beta chain. Its cognate antigen has yet to be identified. No much larger clone is present one base from it, and per-base qualities are unavailable. The data are from a study of blood T cell repertoires in COVID-19 (dated by TCRdb to the early 2020s). Study-wide context: Samples covering the acute and convalescent phases of COVID-19 were provided by collaborators in the United States, Italy and Spain. Samples were obtained from the ongoing ImmuneRACE study (first 160 participants) and from some 1,200 subjects provided by 6 global collaborators. The prospective study material was composed of cDNA or gDNA derived from T cells, B-cell-depleted T cells, or PBMCs. HLA class I and class II types, where available, came from metadata supplied by the sample provider rather than from assay-based typing. The dataset comprised deeply sampled blood TCRbeta repertoires from subjects exposed to, actively infected with, or recovered from COVID-19. Sample metadata almost always included a de-identified subject ID, COVID-19 status, age in years and sex. A freely available public database, intended as a resource for researchers studying the immune response to SARS-CoV-2, is where the repertoires were released. Results the study describes overall, beyond this receptor: How much clinical and demographic metadata was included differed by source and by participant, and the metadata was provided uncurated.

CDR1 and CDR2 are read off the germline V gene as SGHRS and YFSETQ. Its CDR3 holds 14 amino acids, cysteine through phenylalanine. The only DNA kept is the CDR3, 42 bases in frame from the first base. The germline ends are 11 bases apart after V is trimmed by 2 bases and J by 3 bases. TCRbeta CDR3 regions were amplified from genomic DNA by means of the immunoSEQ Assay, a bias-controlled multiplex PCR. As for how the authors treated the data: The number of nucleated cells in each sample was estimated from the amplification of reference gene primers within the assay. To quantify the absolute abundance of each unique TCRbeta CDR3 rearrangement, sequence reads were collapsed and filtered. For each sample, productive Simpson clonality was calculated as the square root of Simpson's diversity index across productive rearrangements. This immuneACCESS table, as held by TCRdb, lists in-frame sequences with V and J called but not all clones. Of the missing ones, under half trace to an unresolved V gene in checked studies; the others have no known cause. V and J calls and clone size are copied from that table; D and trimming were computed from the DNA. This sample lists about 70,000 clones; just over 85% were detected once. In total, the top ten clones hold more than 1.4% of the sample.

Collaborating institutions collected whole blood in K2EDTA tubes following their own protocols. For TCRbeta analysis, collaborators shipped samples in one of three forms: frozen whole blood, isolated PBMCs, or DNA extracted from either of those sample types. The sequence was collected from a woman between 55 and 75 years old with acute or convalescent COVID-19. The V gene is TRBV5-1 and the J gene is TRBJ1-1; a tentative D call is TRBD1 (5 bases match). The sample comprised peripheral blood. The CDR3 region has the sequence CASSLGRAYTEAFF. The bases read TGCGCCAGCAGCTTAGGCAGGGCCTACACTGAAGCTTTCTTT.